The source of this T cell receptor beta chain is a study of T-cell memory formation after mild COVID-19. Looking at the study overall: TCR clusters mostly belonged to single donors.

CDR3 length equals 13 residues. The germline V and J ends were trimmed by 4 bases and 3 bases, with 11 bases remaining between them. In germline, CDR1 is SGHKS, CDR2 YYEKEE (reference sequence). This clonotype has ten or more counts. The antigen is not known. TCRdb reprocessed the 5' RACE reads with MiXCR, giving one entry per CDR3 protein. Of some 200,000 distinct CDR3 sequences in the sample, more than 8% were seen once. Study-wide findings and caveats: The authors left the SARS-CoV-2 specificity of second-wave clones peaking on day 37 unconfirmed. Pre-infection memory showed some responding clones, and this suggested that cross-reactive memory joined. Clones that contracted from day 15 to 85 had balanced CD4/CD8; later expanders were CD4+ biased.

The clonotype comes from a man younger than 35 who had mild COVID-19 (a few samples of this study predate the infection). Cell type and time point are not known. The sample comprised PBMCs or a T cell subset sorted from them (not recorded which). The rearrangement links TRBV5-5 to TRBJ2-7, with TRBD1 as a possible D gene (5 bases). In nucleotides, the CDR3 is TGTGCCAGCAGCGTGGGGCTACACTACGAGCAGTACTTC. Its translation is CASSVGLHYEQYF.